This entry lists 28 T cell receptor beta chains sequenced from one sample in a study of CD4 T cells in relation to SARS-CoV-2 and coronaviruses. Libraries were prepared by immunoSEQ multiplex PCR; TCRdb keeps only in-frame clonotypes and omits some of them. Of over 35,000 clones listed, 60% to 80% were seen once; the top ten hold roughly 20%. These TCRs' antigens remain unknown. Sequencing input: memory CD4+ T cells from PBMCs, cultured in vitro. These receptors originate from an adult with COVID-19.

The V and J genes are TRBV25-1 and TRBJ2-7; D might be TRBD2 (5 bases). Germline V gene sequence: CDR1 MGHDK, CDR2 SYGVNS. V was shortened by 5 bases and J by 2 bases, with 13 bases between the two germline ends. The CDR3 loop spans 14 amino acids. The CDR3 loop is CASSSVARPYEQYF. The CDR3 DNA follows: TGTGCCAGCAGTTCTGTAGCGCGGCCCTACGAGCAGTACTTC.

The gene calls are TRBV28 and TRBJ2-7; TRBD2 might be the D (5 bases). Germline CDR1 is MDHEN and CDR2 is SYDVKM. Trimming took off 9 bases at V and 4 bases at J, with 16 bases between the two ends. The CDR3 spans 13 residues. The CDR3 sequence is CASPGSLFYEQYF. In DNA form, the CDR3 reads TGTGCCAGTCCGGGAAGTTTGTTTTACGAGCAGTACTTC. Combining the CDR3 with reference TRBV28 and TRBJ2-7 gives the whole variable domain DVKVTQSSRYLVKRTGEKVFLECVQDMDHENMFWYRQDPGLGLRLIYFSYDVKMKEKGDIPEGYSVSREKKERFSLILESASTNQTSMYLCASPGSLFYEQYFGPGTRLTVT.

J is TRBJ1-3 and V is TRBV30; D is perhaps TRBD1 (6 bases). Deletions cut 3 bases from V and 3 bases from J, with 12 bases between. The CDR3 has 14 residues. Per germline, CDR1 GTSNPN and CDR2 SVGIG (reference sequence). The CDR3 is CAWSPDSLGNTIYF. The CDR3, as DNA: TGTGCCTGGAGCCCGGACAGTCTTGGAAACACCATATATTTT. Complete variable domain (other parts from reference TRBV30 and TRBJ1-3): SQTIHQWPATLVQPVGSPLSLECTVEGTSNPNLYWYRQAAGRGLQLLFYSVGIGQISSEVPQNLSASRPQDRQFILSSKKLLLSDSGFYLCAWSPDSLGNTIYFGEGSWLTVV.

The chain uses TRBV7-6 and TRBJ1-4; TRBD1 aligns across 8 bases. The trim removed 6 bases at V and 0 bases at J, leaving 3 bases unmatched. Germline V gene data show CDR1 as SGHVS and CDR2 as FNYEAQ. The CDR3 covers 15 residues. The CDR3 DNA follows: TGTGCCAGCAGGCCGACAGGGGCAACTAATGAAAAACTGTTTTTT. Translating it yields CASRPTGATNEKLFF.

The chain joins TRBV5-1 to TRBJ1-1, with 7 nucleotides matching TRBD1. Per germline, CDR1 SGHRS and CDR2 YFSETQ. The V and J ends lost 2 bases and 0 bases, in that order; junction bases with no gene match: 4. The CDR3 sequence is 15 residues long. The CDR3 protein is CASSLQQGMNTEAFF. In DNA, the CDR3 is TGCGCCAGCAGCTTACAACAGGGGATGAACACTGAAGCTTTCTTT.

This chain uses TRBV2 with TRBJ2-7; D may be TRBD1 or TRBD2 (5 bases each). This CDR3 comprises 13 residues. Per germline, CDR1 SNHLY and CDR2 FYNNEI. V dropped 4 bases and J dropped 9 bases, with 16 bases sitting between them. CDR3 residues: CASSARQGRGQYF. In DNA form, the CDR3 reads TGTGCCAGCAGTGCCCGGCAGGGACGGGGGCAGTACTTC.

This clone was seen a handful of times. The V call is TRBV29-1, the J call TRBJ1-1; possible D gene TRBD1, 6 bases. Germline-derived CDR1 and CDR2 are SQVTM and ANQGSEA. This CDR3 is built from 12 residues. The V and J ends lost 0 bases and 4 bases respectively, with 6 bases between them. CDR3 DNA sequence: TGCAGCGTTGAAGAGGGGGCCACTGAAGCTTTCTTT. Its protein is CSVEEGATEAFF.

J is TRBJ1-1 and V is TRBV6-6, with D perhaps TRBD1 (5 bases). The CDR3 has 15 amino acids. Per germline, CDR1 MNHNY and CDR2 SVGAGI (reference sequence). V gave up 6 bases and J gave up 2 bases, with 16 bases separating them. The CDR3 sequence is CASRSGGSGNTEAFF. CDR3 DNA sequence: TGTGCCAGCAGGAGTGGGGGGTCTGGAAACACTGAAGCTTTCTTT.

The genes are TRBV28 and TRBJ1-1, with D maybe TRBD1 (6 bases). The germline CDR1 and CDR2 sequences are MDHEN and SYDVKM. V was shortened by 10 bases and J by 13 bases, with 25 bases between the two germline ends. CDR3 size: 13 residues. In DNA, the CDR3 is TGTGCCACCATGAATCCGCAATCCAGGGGAGATTTCTTT. Translation: CATMNPQSRGDFF.

This clone was detected once. The J gene is TRBJ2-3, the V gene TRBV6-4; D is uncertain. V lost 2 bases and J lost 5, with 8 bases in between. Germline V gives CDR1 MRHNA, CDR2 SNTAGT. CDR3 length equals 13 residues. CDR3 DNA sequence: TGTGCCAGCAGTGACGGCCCCCTAGATACGCAGTATTTT. It translates to CASSDGPLDTQYF.

The chain carries TRBV6-2 or TRBV6-3 and TRBJ1-5, with D perhaps matching TRBD1 (5 bases). The germline CDR1 and CDR2 sequences are MNHEY and SVGEGT. V gave up 5 bases and J gave up 6 bases, with 20 bases separating them. The CDR3 has 16 residues. The CDR3 sequence is CASSGPLGRGGQPQHF. CDR3 sequence (DNA): TGTGCCAGCAGTGGCCCCCTGGGAAGGGGCGGTCAGCCCCAGCATTTT.

The chain employs TRBV28 and TRBJ1-5, with 8 positions matching TRBD1. Germline V gene sequence: CDR1 MDHEN, CDR2 SYDVKM. This CDR3 comprises 15 residues. Trimming cost V 2 bases and J 2 bases; bases outside gene matches: 2. CDR3 DNA sequence: TGTGCCAGCAGTTTAGCGACAGGGGGCAATCAGCCCCAGCATTTT. Translation: CASSLATGGNQPQHF. Looking up the rest from reference TRBV28 and TRBJ1-5 gives the full variable domain: DVKVTQSSRYLVKRTGEKVFLECVQDMDHENMFWYRQDPGLGLRLIYFSYDVKMKEKGDIPEGYSVSREKKERFSLILESASTNQTSMYLCASSLATGGNQPQHFGDGTRLSIL.

V is TRBV18 and J is TRBJ1-1; possibly TRBD1 for D (6 bases). The CDR3 consists of 15 residues. V dropped 3 bases and J dropped 6 bases, with 17 bases sitting between them. CDR1 and CDR2 (germline): KGHSH, LQKENI. CDR3 loop: CASSPNQQGVAEAFF. The CDR3 region has the DNA TGTGCCAGCTCACCGAATCAACAGGGTGTCGCTGAAGCTTTCTTT. The full variable domain, with the rest looked up from reference TRBV18 and TRBJ1-1, is NAGVMQNPRHLVRRRGQEARLRCSPMKGHSHVYWYRQLPEEGLKFMVYLQKENIIDESGMPKERFSAEFPKEGPSILRIQQVVRGDSAAYFCASSPNQQGVAEAFFGQGTRLTVV.

This clone was observed a handful of times. The chain combines TRBV3-1 (or the pseudogene TRBV3-2) with TRBJ2-7; D gene ambiguous. The CDR3 consists of 11 residues. Germline CDR1 reads LGHDT; CDR2 reads YNNKEL (reference sequence). V lost 3 bases, J lost 4 bases, and 4 bases lay in between. The CDR3 DNA sequence: TGTGCCAGCAGCCACAGTTACGAGCAGTACTTC. This translates into CASSHSYEQYF.

The rearrangement uses TRBV4-2 and TRBJ1-4; a possible D gene is TRBD1 (5 bases). CDR1 and CDR2 (germline): LGHNA, YNFKEQ. This CDR3 is 18 amino acids long. V was pared by 0 bases and J by 5 bases, with 19 bases between. The CDR3 coding sequence is TGTGCCAGCAGCCAAGACCCGCCGGGCAGGGCAAGAAATGAAAAACTGTTTTTT. Protein product: CASSQDPPGRARNEKLFF.

The chain links TRBV7-9 to TRBJ2-5; a weak D match, TRBD1 (7 bases). V lost 10 bases to trimming and J lost 4 bases, with 19 bases between them. This CDR3 is 14 amino acids long. The germline gives CDR1 SEHNR, CDR2 FQNEAQ (reference sequence). CDR3 protein: CATRRLGGTETQYF. As DNA, the CDR3 is TGTGCCACCAGAAGACTAGGGGGCACAGAGACCCAGTACTTC.

The chain joins TRBV30 to TRBJ1-2; D is unresolved. The CDR3 loop spans 11 amino acids. The ends were cut back, 4 bases at V and 5 bases at J, with 8 bases in the middle. Germline V gene sequence: CDR1 GTSNPN, CDR2 SVGIG (reference sequence). The CDR3 coding sequence is TGTGCCTGGACAACGGGGTATGGCTACACCTTC. Translating gives CAWTTGYGYTF. Variable domain in full (rest from reference TRBV30 and TRBJ1-2): SQTIHQWPATLVQPVGSPLSLECTVEGTSNPNLYWYRQAAGRGLQLLFYSVGIGQISSEVPQNLSASRPQDRQFILSSKKLLLSDSGFYLCAWTTGYGYTFGSGTRLTVV.

The J gene is TRBJ1-5, the V gene TRBV27; perhaps TRBD1 as D (5 bases). CDR1 and CDR2 (germline): MNHEY, SMNVEV (reference sequence). The V end lost 6 bases, the J end lost 4 bases, and 16 bases lay between the germline ends. The CDR3 length is 15 residues. CDR3 nucleotide sequence: TGTGCCAGCAGCCGGGGGTCCCGGGATAATCAGCCCCAGCATTTT. This codes for CASSRGSRDNQPQHF.

This sequence joins TRBV5-1 and TRBJ2-5; 7 positions agree with TRBD2. The CDR3 extends over 14 amino acids. The ends lost 5 bases at V and 2 bases at J; junction bases unmatched: 6. Germline-derived CDR1 and CDR2 are SGHRS and YFSETQ. The DNA for the CDR3 is TGCGCCAGCAGTGGCGCGGGAGCGCAAGAGACCCAGTACTTC. Protein product: CASSGAGAQETQYF.

The chain is built from TRBV30 and TRBJ2-7; either TRBD1 or TRBD2 may supply D (5 bases each). CDR1 and CDR2 (germline): GTSNPN, SVGIG (reference sequence). This CDR3 contains 14 residues. V was cut by 4 bases and J by 0 bases, with 13 bases left in between. CDR3 sequence reads: CAWTRDPSSYEQYF. The CDR3 nucleotides read TGTGCCTGGACCCGGGACCCGAGCTCCTACGAGCAGTACTTC.

This chain joins TRBV30 and TRBJ2-3; TRBD1 or TRBD2 may be the D gene (5 bases each). Germline CDR1 reads GTSNPN; CDR2 reads SVGIG (reference sequence). V was shortened by 3 bases and J by 4 bases, with 17 bases between the two germline ends. The CDR3 totals 15 residues. The CDR3 region has the DNA TGTGCCTGGAGATCGGGGCAGGGATGGGCAGATACGCAGTATTTT. It yields the protein CAWRSGQGWADTQYF.

In its sample, this clone was seen a few times. The genes are TRBV30 and TRBJ2-1; D is possibly TRBD1 (6 bases). V shed 2 bases and J shed 8 bases, with 7 bases lying between them. CDR3 length: 11 amino acids. Germline lookup yields CDR1 GTSNPN and CDR2 SVGIG (reference sequence). Written as DNA, the CDR3 is TGTGCCTGGAGTTGGGGGCATGAGCAGTTCTTC. Amino acids: CAWSWGHEQFF.

This chain uses TRBV3-1 (or the pseudogene TRBV3-2) with TRBJ2-5; 14 bases line up with TRBD2. CDR1 is LGHDT, CDR2 YNNKEL, per germline (reference sequence). The CDR3 consists of 20 residues. Losses at the gene ends were 8 bases for V and 3 bases for J; bases not matched to a gene: 20. DNA for the CDR3: TGTGCCAGCTACTACTCAAGGTGGGGACTAGCGGGAGAGGCCAAAGAGACCCAGTACTTC. This encodes CASYYSRWGLAGEAKETQYF.

The chain links TRBV7-9 to TRBJ2-5; the match to TRBD1 covers 7 bases. The CDR3 covers 17 residues. V shed 4 bases, J shed 3 bases, and the junction held 14 bases outside the gene matches. Germline values: CDR1 SEHNR, CDR2 FQNEAQ (reference sequence). This CDR3 reads CASSSFPGGNWEETQYF. DNA of the CDR3: TGTGCCAGCAGCTCATTTCCAGGGGGTAACTGGGAAGAGACCCAGTACTTC.

The genes are TRBV11-3 and TRBJ2-3, with D possibly being TRBD1 or TRBD2 (6 bases each). With 5 bases removed from V and 6 bases from J, the gap between germline ends came to 15 bases. CDR1 is SGHNT, CDR2 YENEEA, per germline. The CDR3 is made up of 14 amino acids. The CDR3 DNA reads as TGTGCCAGCAGCGCGGGACACCCCTTGGATACGCAGTATTTT. It specifies CASSAGHPLDTQYF.

This clone was recorded a few times. The chain joins TRBV7-9 to TRBJ2-2; a possible D gene is TRBD1 (6 bases). CDR1 and CDR2 (germline): SEHNR, FQNEAQ (reference sequence). Trimming removed 5 bases from V and 1 base from J, with 11 bases in between. The CDR3 spans 15 residues. As DNA, the CDR3 is TGTGCCAGCAGCCGCCCGACAGGGAACACCGGGGAGCTGTTTTTT. Translation: CASSRPTGNTGELFF.

The rearrangement links TRBV19 to TRBJ2-3, with 11 bases fitting TRBD2. CDR3 size: 18 residues. CDR1 is LNHDA and CDR2 is SQIVND in the germline V gene (reference sequence). Losses at the gene ends were 6 bases for V and 0 bases for J; bases not matched to a gene: 11. CDR3 DNA: TGTGCCAGTAGCCAAACTGGACTAGCGGGTGCTAGCACAGATACGCAGTATTTT. Its translation is CASSQTGLAGASTDTQYF. Full variable domain (outside the CDR3, taken from reference TRBV19 and TRBJ2-3): DGGITQSPKYLFRKEGQNVTLSCEQNLNHDAMYWYRQDPGQGLRLIYYSQIVNDFQKGDIAEGYSVSREKKESFPLTVTSAQKNPTAFYLCASSQTGLAGASTDTQYFGPGTRLTVL.

V usage is TRBV28 and J usage is TRBJ2-7, with D hard to call. V was clipped by 4 bases and J by 0 bases, with 16 bases between them. The germline gives CDR1 MDHEN, CDR2 SYDVKM. The CDR3 is made up of 16 amino acids. The CDR3: CASSSPSKSGSYEQYF. As DNA, the CDR3 is TGTGCCAGCAGTTCCCCCAGCAAATCCGGCTCCTACGAGCAGTACTTC.